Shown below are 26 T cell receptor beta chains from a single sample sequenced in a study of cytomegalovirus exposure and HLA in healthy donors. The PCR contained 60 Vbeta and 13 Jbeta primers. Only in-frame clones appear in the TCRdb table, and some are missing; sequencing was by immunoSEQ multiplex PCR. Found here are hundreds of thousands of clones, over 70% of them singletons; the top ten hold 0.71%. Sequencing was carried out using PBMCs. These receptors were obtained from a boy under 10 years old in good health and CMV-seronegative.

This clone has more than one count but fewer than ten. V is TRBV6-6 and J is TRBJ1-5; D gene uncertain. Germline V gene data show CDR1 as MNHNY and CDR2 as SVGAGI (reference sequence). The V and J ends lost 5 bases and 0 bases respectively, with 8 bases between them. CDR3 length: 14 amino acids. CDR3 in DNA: TGTGCCAGCAGTAACCAGGTTAGCAATCAGCCCCAGCATTTT. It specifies CASSNQVSNQPQHF.

The CDR3 region has the DNA TGTGCCAGCAGCCCCGGGACAGGGCAAGAGACCCAGTACTTC. Translated, it gives CASSPGTGQETQYF. The chain couples TRBV5-6 to TRBJ2-5; TRBD1 aligns across 9 bases. The CDR3 is 14 residues long. V shed 4 bases, J shed 2 bases, and the junction held 3 bases outside the gene matches. Per the germline V gene, CDR1 is SGHDT and CDR2 is YYEEEE.

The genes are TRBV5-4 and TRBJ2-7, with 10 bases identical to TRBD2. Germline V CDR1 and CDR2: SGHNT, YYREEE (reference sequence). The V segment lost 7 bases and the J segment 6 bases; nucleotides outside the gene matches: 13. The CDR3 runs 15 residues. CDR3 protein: CASSPQAGGTIEQYF. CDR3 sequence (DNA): TGTGCCAGCTCCCCCCAAGCGGGAGGGACTATCGAGCAGTACTTC.

CDR3 in DNA: TGTGCCAGCAGCTTAGGACCCAGACTAGCGGGAGGATCAGATACGCAGTATTTT. Its protein product is CASSLGPRLAGGSDTQYF. This sequence joins TRBV11-2 and TRBJ2-3; TRBD2 agrees at 13 bases. Trimming cost V 1 base and J 4 bases; bases outside gene matches: 8. Per germline, CDR1 SGHAT and CDR2 FQNNGV. The CDR3 sequence is 18 residues long.

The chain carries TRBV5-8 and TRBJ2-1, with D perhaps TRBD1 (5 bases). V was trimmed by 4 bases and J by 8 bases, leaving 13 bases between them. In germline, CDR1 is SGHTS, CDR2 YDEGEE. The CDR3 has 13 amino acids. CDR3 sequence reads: CASSPPGNDEQFF. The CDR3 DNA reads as TGTGCCAGCAGCCCCCCAGGGAACGATGAGCAGTTCTTC.

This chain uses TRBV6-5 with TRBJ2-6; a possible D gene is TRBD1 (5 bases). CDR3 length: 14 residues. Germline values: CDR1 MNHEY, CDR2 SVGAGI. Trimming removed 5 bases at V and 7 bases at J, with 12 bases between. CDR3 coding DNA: TGTGCCAGCAGTCCCAGGACATTTGCCAACGTCCTGACTTTC. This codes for CASSPRTFANVLTF.

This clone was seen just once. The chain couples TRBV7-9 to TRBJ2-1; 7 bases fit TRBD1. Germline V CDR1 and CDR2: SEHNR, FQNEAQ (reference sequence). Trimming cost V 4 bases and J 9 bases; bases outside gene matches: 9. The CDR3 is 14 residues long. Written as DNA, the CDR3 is TGTGCCAGCAGCTCAACAGGGGCCCAGGTTGAGCAGTTCTTC. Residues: CASSSTGAQVEQFF.

The chain's CDR3 is CASSLAVAGVTDTQYF. The CDR3 bases are TGTGCCAGCAGCTTAGCTGTAGCGGGAGTCACAGATACGCAGTATTTT. The gene calls are TRBV5-8 and TRBJ2-3; 9 nucleotides align to TRBD2. Germline V gene lookup returns CDR1 SGHTS and CDR2 YDEGEE. This CDR3 has 16 amino acids. V gave up 2 bases and J gave up 2 bases; unmatched junction bases: 6.

CDR3 region: CASSLDRYYGYTF. As DNA, the CDR3 is TGTGCCAGCAGCTTAGACAGATACTATGGCTACACCTTC. The J gene is TRBJ1-2, the V gene TRBV7-9; D is unresolved. Deletions cut 1 base from V and 3 bases from J, with 6 bases between. The CDR3 runs to 13 residues. Germline CDR1 reads SEHNR; CDR2 reads FQNEAQ (reference sequence).

This CDR3 reads CASSPGTSADYEQYF. CDR3 DNA sequence: TGTGCCAGCAGCCCCGGGACTAGCGCGGACTACGAGCAGTACTTC. V usage is TRBV9 and J usage is TRBJ2-7; 10 bases line up with TRBD2. The CDR3 extends over 15 amino acids. CDR1 is SGDLS and CDR2 is YYNGEE in the germline V gene. The V and J ends lost 4 bases and 3 bases, in that order; junction bases with no gene match: 7.

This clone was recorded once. In DNA, the CDR3 is TGTGCCATCAAGGGAAGACAGGGGGCCTATGATGGCTACACCTTC. Translation gives CAIKGRQGAYDGYTF. This chain links TRBV2 with TRBJ1-2; 10 nucleotides line up with TRBD1. The CDR3 runs 15 residues. V lost 10 bases to trimming and J lost 6 bases; unmatched junction nucleotides: 14. The V gene's germline CDR1 is SNHLY and CDR2 FYNNEI.

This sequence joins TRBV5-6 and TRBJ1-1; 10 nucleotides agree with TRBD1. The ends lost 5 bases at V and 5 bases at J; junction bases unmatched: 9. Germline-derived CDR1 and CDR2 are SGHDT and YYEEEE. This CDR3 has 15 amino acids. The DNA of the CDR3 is TGTGCCAGCAGTCCCAAGACAGGGGGCAAAACTGAAGCTTTCTTT. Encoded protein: CASSPKTGGKTEAFF.

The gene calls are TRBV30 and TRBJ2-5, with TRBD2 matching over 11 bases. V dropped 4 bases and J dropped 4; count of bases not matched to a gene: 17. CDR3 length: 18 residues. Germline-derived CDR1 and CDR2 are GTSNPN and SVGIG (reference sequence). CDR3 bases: TGTGCCTGGACCCGACTGAGAACTAGCGGGAGAGAGGGAGAGACCCAGTACTTC. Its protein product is CAWTRLRTSGREGETQYF.

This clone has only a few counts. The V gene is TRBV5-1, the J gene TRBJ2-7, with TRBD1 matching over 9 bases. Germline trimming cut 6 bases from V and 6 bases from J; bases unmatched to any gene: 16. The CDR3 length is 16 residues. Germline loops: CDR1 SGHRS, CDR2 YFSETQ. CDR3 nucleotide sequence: TGCGCCAGCACCCTTGGGGACAGGGACGGCGGATCCGAGCAGTACTTC. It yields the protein CASTLGDRDGGSEQYF.

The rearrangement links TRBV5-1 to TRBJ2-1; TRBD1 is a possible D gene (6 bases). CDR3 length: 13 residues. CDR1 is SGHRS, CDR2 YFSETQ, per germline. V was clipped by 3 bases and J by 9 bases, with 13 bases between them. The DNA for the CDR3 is TGCGCCAGCAGCTCCTACAGGGATAGTGAGCAGTTCTTC. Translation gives CASSSYRDSEQFF.

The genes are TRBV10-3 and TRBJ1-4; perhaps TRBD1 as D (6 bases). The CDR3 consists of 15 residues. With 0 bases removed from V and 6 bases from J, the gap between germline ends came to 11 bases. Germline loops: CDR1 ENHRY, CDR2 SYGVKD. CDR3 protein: CAISESWTAHEKLFF. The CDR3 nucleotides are TGTGCCATCAGTGAGTCGTGGACAGCCCATGAAAAACTGTTTTTT.

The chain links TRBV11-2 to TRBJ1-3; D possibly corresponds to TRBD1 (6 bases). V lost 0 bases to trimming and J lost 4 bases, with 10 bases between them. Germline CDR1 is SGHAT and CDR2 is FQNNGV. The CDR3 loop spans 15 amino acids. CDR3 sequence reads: CASSLERQVGNTIYF. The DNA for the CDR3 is TGTGCCAGCAGCTTAGAACGACAGGTCGGAAACACCATATATTTT.

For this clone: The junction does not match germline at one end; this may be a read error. CDR3 region: CASSSRVKEEQYF. The CDR3 DNA is TGTGCTAGCAGCTCCCGGGTCAAGGAAGAGCAGTACTTC. The chain joins TRBV7-7 to TRBJ2-7; D is uncertain. Per the germline V gene, CDR1 is SSHAT and CDR2 is FNYEAQ (reference sequence). The length of the CDR3 is 13 residues.

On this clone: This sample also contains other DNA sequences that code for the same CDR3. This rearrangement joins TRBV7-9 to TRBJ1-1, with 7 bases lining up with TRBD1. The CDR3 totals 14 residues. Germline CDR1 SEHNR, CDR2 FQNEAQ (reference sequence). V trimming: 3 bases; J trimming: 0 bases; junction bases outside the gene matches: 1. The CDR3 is CASSLGQMNTEAFF. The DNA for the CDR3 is TGTGCCAGCAGCTTGGGACAGATGAACACTGAAGCTTTCTTT.

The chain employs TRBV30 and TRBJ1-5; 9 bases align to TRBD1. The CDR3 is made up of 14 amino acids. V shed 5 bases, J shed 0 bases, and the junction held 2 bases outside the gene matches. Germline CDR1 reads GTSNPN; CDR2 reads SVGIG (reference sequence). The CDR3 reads CAWGTGYSNQPQHF. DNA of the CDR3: TGTGCCTGGGGGACAGGGTATAGCAATCAGCCCCAGCATTTT.

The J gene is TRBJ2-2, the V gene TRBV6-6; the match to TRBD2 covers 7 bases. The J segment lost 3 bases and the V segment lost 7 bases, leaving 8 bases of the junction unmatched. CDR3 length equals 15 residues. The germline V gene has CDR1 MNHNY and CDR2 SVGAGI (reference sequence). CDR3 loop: CASTTWREYTGELFF. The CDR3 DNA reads TGTGCCAGCACCACGTGGCGGGAGTACACCGGGGAGCTGTTTTTT.

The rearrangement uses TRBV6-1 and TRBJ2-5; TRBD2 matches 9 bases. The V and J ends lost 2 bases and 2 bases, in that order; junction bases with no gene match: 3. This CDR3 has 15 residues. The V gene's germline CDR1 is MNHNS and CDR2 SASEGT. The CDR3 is CASSELAGRQETQYF. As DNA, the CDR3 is TGTGCCAGCAGTGAACTAGCGGGACGACAAGAGACCCAGTACTTC.

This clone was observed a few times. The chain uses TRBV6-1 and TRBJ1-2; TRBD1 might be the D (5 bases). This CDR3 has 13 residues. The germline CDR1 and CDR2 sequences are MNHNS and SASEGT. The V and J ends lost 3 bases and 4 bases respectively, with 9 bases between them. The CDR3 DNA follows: TGTGCCAGCAGTGATAGACAGCTCTATGGCTACACCTTC. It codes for CASSDRQLYGYTF.

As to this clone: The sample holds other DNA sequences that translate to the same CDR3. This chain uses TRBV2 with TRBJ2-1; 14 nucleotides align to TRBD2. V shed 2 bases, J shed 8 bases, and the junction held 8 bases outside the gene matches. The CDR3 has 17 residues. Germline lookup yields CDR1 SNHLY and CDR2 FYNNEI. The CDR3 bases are TGTGCCAGCAGTGAAAGGACTAGCGGGGGGCGGGTCGATGAGCAGTTCTTC. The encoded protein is CASSERTSGGRVDEQFF.

The DNA for the CDR3 is TGCAGCGTTGATTGGACAGGGGGTAACGAGCAGTACTTC. Translated, it gives CSVDWTGGNEQYF. V gene TRBV29-1 combines with J gene TRBJ2-7, with 10 bases identical to TRBD1. Germline V lookup: CDR1 SQVTM, CDR2 ANQGSEA. The junction had 4 bases not matched to a gene; V was cut back by 3 bases and J by 5 bases. The CDR3 totals 13 residues.

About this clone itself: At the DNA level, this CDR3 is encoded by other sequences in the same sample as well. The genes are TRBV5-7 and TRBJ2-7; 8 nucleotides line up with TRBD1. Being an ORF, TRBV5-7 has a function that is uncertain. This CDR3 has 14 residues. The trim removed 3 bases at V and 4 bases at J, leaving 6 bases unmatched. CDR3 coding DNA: TGTGCCAGCAGCTGGAGGGGACAGGCATACGAGCAGTACTTC. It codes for CASSWRGQAYEQYF.